Below are 24 T cell receptor beta chains sequenced from a single sample in a study of Ad26.COV2.S vaccination and SARS-CoV-2 variants. The method was immunoSEQ multiplex PCR; TCRdb's version includes in-frame clones alone and lacks a portion of them. Among 200,000 to 300,000 clones listed, around nine tenths were seen once. Treatment reported: 19 received Ad26.COV2.S at low or high dose, single or two shots; about 5 received placebo; per-sample allocation not given. The study sampled participants on day 63 after the first vaccine or placebo injection. Sequenced here: peripheral blood, sampled in a trial of Ad26.COV2.S vaccine versus placebo. These receptor sequences come from a person aged 18 to 65 who received the Ad26.COV2.S COVID-19 vaccine or a placebo.

This clone was found a few times. The rearrangement joins TRBV6-2 or TRBV6-3 to TRBJ1-3, with 7 nucleotides matching TRBD1. Germline CDR1 reads MNHEY; CDR2 reads SVGEGT. Trimming cost V 2 bases and J 4 bases; bases outside gene matches: 14. CDR3 length: 18 amino acids. The CDR3 protein is CASSYPGQLTRRGNTIYF. CDR3 DNA: TGTGCCAGCAGTTACCCGGGACAGCTCACCCGGCGGGGAAACACCATATATTTT.

The V and J genes are TRBV9 and TRBJ2-1; 11 nucleotides match TRBD2. CDR1 and CDR2 from the germline V gene are SGDLS and YYNGEE. There are 16 residues in the CDR3. J lost 5 bases, V lost 5 bases, and 9 bases had no gene match. This chain's CDR3 is CASSLHPGLADNEQFF. CDR3 nucleotides: TGTGCCAGCAGTTTGCATCCGGGACTAGCGGACAATGAGCAGTTCTTC.

This clone was detected only a few times. The gene calls are TRBV24-1 and TRBJ2-1, with 11 bases fitting TRBD2. The V gene's germline CDR1 is KGHDR and CDR2 SFDVKD. After removal of 6 bases from V and 0 bases from J, the junction contained 6 bases not matched to a gene. The CDR3 contains 17 residues. In nucleotides, the CDR3 is TGTGCCACCAGTCAAATAACTAGCGGGAGCTCCTACAATGAGCAGTTCTTC. It is translated as CATSQITSGSSYNEQFF.

This chain links TRBV10-3 with TRBJ1-2; TRBD1 agrees at 7 bases. The CDR3 consists of 15 residues. The J segment lost 0 bases and the V segment lost 5 bases, leaving 6 bases of the junction unmatched. CDR1 is ENHRY, CDR2 SYGVKD, per germline. The CDR3 protein is CAISLRDRPNYGYTF. As DNA, the CDR3 is TGTGCCATCAGTCTACGGGACAGACCTAACTATGGCTACACCTTC.

The rearrangement uses TRBV5-6 and TRBJ1-4; 7 positions agree with TRBD1. Germline assignment: CDR1 SGHDT and CDR2 YYEEEE. This CDR3 is built from 14 residues. After removal of 1 base from V and 6 bases from J, the junction contained 3 bases not matched to a gene. The CDR3 sequence is CASSLLDRDEKLFF. In DNA, the CDR3 is TGTGCCAGCAGCTTGTTAGACAGGGATGAAAAACTGTTTTTT.

V gene TRBV7-9 combines with J gene TRBJ1-2; D uncertain. The V gene lost 1 base and the J gene lost 4 bases, with 10 bases spanning the gap. The length of the CDR3 is 14 residues. Germline values: CDR1 SEHNR, CDR2 FQNEAQ (reference sequence). The CDR3 spells CASSLVPGRYGYTF. CDR3 nucleotide sequence: TGTGCCAGCAGCTTAGTTCCAGGCCGCTATGGCTACACCTTC.

V and J are TRBV24-1 and TRBJ2-1; TRBD2 agrees at 8 bases. Trimming cost V 3 bases and J 4 bases; bases outside gene matches: 7. Germline CDR1 and CDR2: KGHDR and SFDVKD. The CDR3 extends over 16 amino acids. The CDR3, as DNA: TGTGCCACCAGTGATGGAGCGGGAGAAGCATACAATGAGCAGTTCTTC. Its translation: CATSDGAGEAYNEQFF.

This CDR3 is CASSLIPGGTDTQYF. The CDR3 nucleotides read TGTGCCAGCAGTTTAATCCCGGGAGGAACAGATACGCAGTATTTT. The V and J genes are TRBV27 and TRBJ2-3; 7 bases match TRBD2. CDR1 is MNHEY, CDR2 SMNVEV, per germline (reference sequence). J was trimmed by 3 bases and V by 2 bases; bases with no gene match: 5. CDR3 length: 15 amino acids.

The CDR3 region has the DNA TGTGCCACCAGTGATCAAGGGGCTCCACAAGAGACCCAGTACTTC. This encodes CATSDQGAPQETQYF. This chain connects TRBV24-1 to TRBJ2-5; tentatively, D is TRBD1 (5 bases). The CDR3 is 15 amino acids. Germline-derived CDR1 and CDR2 are KGHDR and SFDVKD. Trimming took 3 bases from V and 2 from J, leaving 12 bases between them.

Details on this clone: Distinct nucleotide sequences in the sample also encode this CDR3. This sequence joins TRBV5-6 and TRBJ2-2, with D unresolved. The CDR3 runs 17 residues. V lost 4 bases, J lost 1 base, and 17 bases lay in between. Germline CDR1 reads SGHDT; CDR2 reads YYEEEE. CDR3 nucleotides: TGTGCCAGCAGCCCCCCGTGGAGTGGGCTGAACACCGGGGAGCTGTTTTTT. It codes for CASSPPWSGLNTGELFF.

This chain links TRBV7-9 with TRBJ2-7, with 7 bases matching TRBD1. This CDR3 is built from 15 residues. Germline values: CDR1 SEHNR, CDR2 FQNEAQ (reference sequence). The V gene end was trimmed by 5 bases and the J gene end by 0 bases; junction bases not matched to a gene: 7. In DNA form, the CDR3 reads TGTGCCAGCAGCCTGACCGGGACAGCCTCCTACGAGCAGTACTTC. Amino acid sequence: CASSLTGTASYEQYF.

V gene TRBV24-1 combines with J gene TRBJ2-7; TRBD1 matches 7 bases. The V and J ends lost 4 bases and 3 bases, in that order; junction bases with no gene match: 14. Germline CDR1 reads KGHDR; CDR2 reads SFDVKD. The CDR3 spans 17 residues. CDR3 DNA sequence: TGTGCCACCAGTGACTTTACGGGACAGAAAAGCTTCTACGAGCAGTACTTC. Translating it yields CATSDFTGQKSFYEQYF.

The chain combines TRBV10-2 with TRBJ2-7, with D uncertain. V was shortened by 10 bases and J by 7 bases, with 11 bases between the two germline ends. The germline V gene encodes CDR1 WSHSY and CDR2 SAAADI. The CDR3 contains 10 residues. The CDR3 sequence is CATLGSEQYV. CDR3 bases: TGCGCCACCTTAGGGTCAGAGCAGTACGTC.

The chain couples TRBV5-1 to TRBJ2-2; 12 positions agree with TRBD2. Germline CDR1 is SGHRS and CDR2 is YFSETQ. V trimming: 4 bases; J trimming: 8 bases; junction bases outside the gene matches: 6. The CDR3 totals 15 residues. This chain's CDR3 is CASSPETSGSGELFF. The CDR3 DNA reads TGCGCCAGCAGCCCGGAGACTAGCGGGAGTGGGGAGCTGTTTTTT.

The rearrangement links TRBV7-2 to TRBJ2-7; 9 nucleotides line up with TRBD1. Germline trimming cut 5 bases from V and 2 bases from J; bases unmatched to any gene: 7. This CDR3 has 15 amino acids. From germline, CDR1 is SGHTA and CDR2 FQGNSA. The CDR3 sequence: CASSLPGQGPYEQYF. DNA of the CDR3: TGTGCCAGCAGCCTACCGGGACAGGGCCCCTACGAGCAGTACTTC. Based on the CDR3 plus reference TRBV7-2 and TRBJ2-7, the full variable domain is GAGVSQSPSNKVTEKGKDVELRCDPISGHTALYWYRQSLGQGLEFLIYFQGNSAPDKSGLPSDRFSAERTGGSVSTLTIQRTQQEDSAVYLCASSLPGQGPYEQYFGPGTRLTVT.

This rearrangement joins TRBV4-1 to TRBJ1-2; weak D call: TRBD1 (5 bases). CDR3 length: 13 amino acids. V lost 6 bases to trimming and J lost 0 bases, with 8 bases between them. Germline loops: CDR1 MGHRA, CDR2 YSYEKL. This CDR3 reads CASRQAPNYGYTF. The CDR3 region has the DNA TGCGCCAGCAGACAGGCGCCTAACTATGGCTACACCTTC.

This clone was counted only a few times. J is TRBJ1-2 and V is TRBV4-2; 7 nucleotides match TRBD1. V lost 4 bases to trimming and J lost 5 bases; unmatched junction nucleotides: 4. From germline, CDR1 is LGHNA and CDR2 YNFKEQ. The CDR3 sequence is 13 residues long. Here the CDR3 DNA reads TGTGCCAGCAGCCCCGGGACAGTTTATGGCTACACCTTC. Amino acid sequence: CASSPGTVYGYTF.

This chain uses TRBV10-3 with TRBJ2-5; 10 bases line up with TRBD2. With 5 bases clipped from V and 4 bases from J, the junction kept 7 bases outside the gene matches. The CDR3 spans 15 residues. Germline assignment: CDR1 ENHRY and CDR2 SYGVKD. The CDR3 DNA is TGTGCCATCAGTATTAGCGGGGGGCCGGGAGAGACCCAGTACTTC. It specifies CAISISGGPGETQYF.

This clone has just a few counts. This chain uses TRBV4-1 with TRBJ1-5; D might be TRBD1 (6 bases). V was cut by 3 bases and J by 7 bases, with 16 bases left in between. The CDR3 is 15 residues long. Germline CDR1 MGHRA, CDR2 YSYEKL. The CDR3 DNA is TGCGCCAGCAGCCAGGCTCCAGGGGTTCGGCAGCCCCAGCATTTT. Protein: CASSQAPGVRQPQHF.

The CDR3 sequence: CASSPLKQGELDETQYF. The DNA for the CDR3 is TGTGCCAGCAGTCCTCTAAAACAGGGGGAACTTGACGAGACCCAGTACTTC. The rearrangement links TRBV27 to TRBJ2-5, with TRBD1 identical over 8 bases. The V and J ends lost 5 bases and 5 bases, in that order; junction bases with no gene match: 16. Germline CDR1 MNHEY, CDR2 SMNVEV (reference sequence). The CDR3 contains 17 residues.

V and J are TRBV30 and TRBJ1-3; D remains unclear. Germline loops: CDR1 GTSNPN, CDR2 SVGIG (reference sequence). V was cut by 0 bases and J by 1 base, with 10 bases left in between. The length of the CDR3 is 15 residues. CDR3 sequence: CAWSVGPGSGNTIYF. CDR3 DNA sequence: TGTGCCTGGAGTGTTGGGCCGGGTTCTGGAAACACCATATATTTT.

This clone was detected only a few times. The chain carries TRBV20-1 and TRBJ2-7, with TRBD2 identical over 8 bases. Germline loops: CDR1 DFQATT, CDR2 SNEGSKA (reference sequence). The CDR3 contains 14 residues. V shed 3 bases and J 4 bases; nucleotides not matched to a gene: 8. The CDR3 nucleotides are TGCAGTGCTAGTCAGAGCGGGGGAACTTACGAGCAGTACTTC. Its translation is CSASQSGGTYEQYF.

As regards this clone: A junction end diverges from the germline sequence, so it may reflect a read error. The chain employs TRBV5-4 and TRBJ1-1; tentative D call: TRBD1 (6 bases). Germline CDR1 and CDR2: SGHNT and YYREEE (reference sequence). The CDR3 extends over 15 amino acids. Written as DNA, the CDR3 is TGTGCCAGCAGGTTGGAGTGGACAGCGAACACTGAAGCTTTCTTT. Residues: CASRLEWTANTEAFF.

This clone has only a few counts. The chain couples TRBV5-1 to TRBJ1-1; D gene uncertain. V lost 3 bases and J lost 3, with 24 bases in between. There are 18 residues in the CDR3. Germline values: CDR1 SGHRS, CDR2 YFSETQ. In DNA, the CDR3 is TGCGCCAGCAGCTGGGCCTCGGGCAGCCCCAAAAGGGACACTGAAGCTTTCTTT. This sequence encodes CASSWASGSPKRDTEAFF. The full variable domain, rest sourced from reference TRBV5-1 and TRBJ1-1, is KAGVTQTPRYLIKTRGQQVTLSCSPISGHRSVSWYQQTPGQGLQFLFEYFSETQRNKGNFPGRFSGRQFSNSRSEMNVSTLELGDSALYLCASSWASGSPKRDTEAFFGQGTRLTVV.